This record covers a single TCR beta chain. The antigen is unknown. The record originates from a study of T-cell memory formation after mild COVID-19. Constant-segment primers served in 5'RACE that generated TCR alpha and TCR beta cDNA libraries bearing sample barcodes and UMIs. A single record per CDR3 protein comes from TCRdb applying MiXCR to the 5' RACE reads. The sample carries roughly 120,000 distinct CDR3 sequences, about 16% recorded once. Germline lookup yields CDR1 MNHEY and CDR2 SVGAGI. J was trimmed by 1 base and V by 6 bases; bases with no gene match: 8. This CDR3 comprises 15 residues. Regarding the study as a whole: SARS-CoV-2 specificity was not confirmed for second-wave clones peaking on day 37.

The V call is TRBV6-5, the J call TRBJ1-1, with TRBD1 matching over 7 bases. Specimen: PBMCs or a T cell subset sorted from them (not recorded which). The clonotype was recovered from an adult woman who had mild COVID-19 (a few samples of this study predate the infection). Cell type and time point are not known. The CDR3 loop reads CASRGTANGNTEAFF. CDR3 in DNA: TGTGCCAGCAGGGGGACAGCGAATGGGAACACTGAAGCTTTCTTT.